A single T cell receptor beta chain is shown here with its context. Gene names are the mouse ones. Read data end 4 residues before the CDR3 end; the end is taken from the germline J gene. The data originate from a study of CD8+ T cells in alopecia areata. The CDR3 sequence is 15 residues long. Germline V lookup: CDR1 NNHDY, CDR2 SYVADS. Trimming took 3 bases from V and 3 from J; bases not matched to a gene: 6. After isolation, RNA underwent reverse transcription to generate cDNA as the sequencing template. Libraries were prepared by immunoSEQ multiplex PCR; TCRdb keeps only in-frame clonotypes and omits some of them. The sample presents about 2,700 clones, none singletons.

The rearrangement uses TRBV13-3 and TRBJ1-1; 9 bases are shared with TRBD1. The TCR was taken from a C3H/HeJ mouse with alopecia areata. Mice of this strain are of MHC haplotype H2-k. The specimen was lesional skin. The sequenced CDR3 bases are TGTGCCAGCAGTGTCTTGGACAGGGGAGACACA. This translates into CASSVLDRGDT. The full CDR3 protein is CASSVLDRGDTEVFF.